These 28 T cell receptor beta chains were sequenced from one sample in a study of T cells after yellow fever vaccination. TCRdb processed the 5' RACE reads anew with MiXCR; each CDR3 protein has one entry. The sample holds 500,000 to 650,000 distinct CDR3 sequences, roughly 17% seen once. Material: PBMCs, obtained 4 to 6 days after the first yellow fever vaccination. The receptors shown here come from a man aged 18 to 30 who received the YFV17D yellow fever vaccine.

This clonotype was observed once. This chain connects TRBV7-3 to TRBJ2-1, with 9 positions matching TRBD2. Germline V gives CDR1 SGHTA, CDR2 FQGTGA. The trim removed 5 bases at V and 7 bases at J, leaving 6 bases unmatched. The CDR3 totals 14 residues. CDR3 loop: CASSPRGGRNEQFF. Written as DNA, the CDR3 is TGTGCCAGCAGCCCGCGGGGGGGCCGGAATGAGCAGTTCTTC.

This clonotype was counted only a few times. The V gene is TRBV7-2, the J gene TRBJ2-2; 9 bases fit TRBD1. The germline V gene encodes CDR1 SGHTA and CDR2 FQGNSA. J was trimmed by 8 bases and V by 6 bases; bases with no gene match: 13. The length of the CDR3 is 16 residues. The CDR3 loop is CASRGPGQGVFGELFF. CDR3 coding DNA: TGTGCCAGCAGGGGACCGGGACAGGGTGTGTTTGGGGAGCTGTTTTTT.

Only a few counts were recorded for this clonotype. V and J are TRBV5-5 and TRBJ2-1; TRBD2 is a possible D gene (6 bases). Germline values: CDR1 SGHKS, CDR2 YYEKEE (reference sequence). The CDR3 length is 12 residues. V was trimmed by 7 bases and J by 6 bases, leaving 11 bases between them. The CDR3 loop is CASLGGFNEQFF. The CDR3 bases are TGTGCCAGCCTTGGAGGGTTCAATGAGCAGTTCTTC.

This chain links TRBV20-1 with TRBJ2-3; 9 bases are a match to TRBD2. V trimming: 6 bases; J trimming: 2 bases; junction bases outside the gene matches: 9. Germline-derived CDR1 and CDR2 are DFQATT and SNEGSKA (reference sequence). There are 15 residues in the CDR3. The CDR3 reads CSAADQRGATDTQYF. The CDR3 DNA reads as TGCAGTGCCGCGGACCAGCGGGGGGCCACAGATACGCAGTATTTT.

The sample holds a few counts of this clonotype. The chain employs TRBV27 and TRBJ2-3; no clear D. CDR1 MNHEY and CDR2 SMNVEV come from the germline V gene (reference sequence). V was trimmed by 5 bases and J by 7 bases, leaving 13 bases between them. This CDR3 has 13 amino acids. The CDR3 sequence: CASSLTSRNTQYF. CDR3 nucleotide sequence: TGTGCCAGCAGTCTGACCTCGAGGAATACGCAGTATTTT.

This clonotype was seen more than once but under ten times. The chain links TRBV3-1 to TRBJ2-3; 9 positions match TRBD1. J lost 6 bases, V lost 3 bases, and 13 bases had no gene match. This CDR3 region has 17 residues. Per the germline V gene, CDR1 is LGHDT and CDR2 is YNNKEL (reference sequence). As DNA, the CDR3 is TGTGCCAGCAGCCAGGAGCTGCGGGACAGGGTCGTTGATACGCAGTATTTT. Translation: CASSQELRDRVVDTQYF.

V and J are TRBV7-2 and TRBJ2-5, with a weak D call TRBD1 (6 bases). Germline V lookup: CDR1 SGHTA, CDR2 FQGNSA. Between the trimmed V and J ends, which lost 2 bases and 1 base, there was a span of 14 bases. This CDR3 region has 16 residues. DNA for the CDR3: TGTGCCAGCAGCTTAAGTCGTTGGACAGCCCAAGAGACCCAGTACTTC. This codes for CASSLSRWTAQETQYF. Full variable domain (missing parts from reference TRBV7-2 and TRBJ2-5): GAGVSQSPSNKVTEKGKDVELRCDPISGHTALYWYRQSLGQGLEFLIYFQGNSAPDKSGLPSDRFSAERTGGSVSTLTIQRTQQEDSAVYLCASSLSRWTAQETQYFGPGTRLLVL.

This chain uses TRBV7-2 with TRBJ2-5; 10 nucleotides agree with TRBD1. Trimming cost V 6 bases and J 6 bases; bases outside gene matches: 10. Germline assignment: CDR1 SGHTA and CDR2 FQGNSA. CDR3 length: 15 amino acids. CDR3 in amino acids: CASRPGTGVLKTQYF. The CDR3, as DNA: TGTGCCAGCAGACCCGGGACAGGGGTTCTTAAGACCCAGTACTTC.

The J gene is TRBJ2-5, the V gene TRBV4-3; D unresolved. Germline assignment: CDR1 LGHNA and CDR2 YSLEER. This CDR3 region has 13 residues. With 1 base removed from V and 2 bases from J, the gap between germline ends came to 5 bases. The CDR3 loop is CASSQGQQETQYF. The DNA for the CDR3 is TGCGCCAGCAGCCAAGGTCAGCAAGAGACCCAGTACTTC.

The genes are TRBV7-6 and TRBJ2-3; D tentatively reads TRBD1 or TRBD2 (6 bases each). The CDR3 is 15 residues long. Germline CDR1 and CDR2: SGHVS and FNYEAQ. V was trimmed by 1 base and J by 4 bases, leaving 12 bases between them. CDR3 sequence reads: CASSLVPGEADTQYF. The CDR3 bases are TGTGCCAGCAGCTTAGTTCCAGGGGAGGCAGATACGCAGTATTTT.

The chain is built from TRBV11-2 and TRBJ1-1; no firm D call. Germline-derived CDR1 and CDR2 are SGHAT and FQNNGV. This CDR3 has 14 amino acids. V was cut by 6 bases and J by 1 base, with 12 bases left in between. The CDR3, as DNA: TGTGCCAGCAGGGTCCATACGGGGAACACTGAAGCTTTCTTT. The encoded protein is CASRVHTGNTEAFF.

The CDR3 spells CASSYRADRGYNEQFF. The DNA of the CDR3 is TGTGCCAGCAGTTACCGAGCGGACAGGGGGTATAATGAGCAGTTCTTC. This chain links TRBV6-5 with TRBJ2-1; 10 bases align to TRBD1. The CDR3 is 16 residues long. With V trimmed by 2 bases and J by 7 bases, 8 bases remained unmatched. CDR1 is MNHEY and CDR2 is SVGAGI in the germline V gene.

This clonotype showed up just a few times. The chain is built from TRBV7-8 and TRBJ1-1, with TRBD1 matching over 10 bases. With V trimmed by 5 bases and J by 0 bases, 12 bases remained unmatched. The germline V gene encodes CDR1 SGHVS and CDR2 FQNEAQ. The CDR3 loop spans 18 amino acids. The CDR3 here is CASSQRTGGILMNTEAFF. CDR3 bases: TGTGCCAGCAGCCAGAGGACAGGGGGAATTTTGATGAACACTGAAGCTTTCTTT.

The gene calls are TRBV4-2 and TRBJ2-1; 9 positions match TRBD1. Germline V gene lookup returns CDR1 LGHNA and CDR2 YNFKEQ. V dropped 4 bases and J dropped 7; count of bases not matched to a gene: 14. This CDR3 spans 17 amino acids. The CDR3 protein is CASSRIGQGRVGNEQFF. Written as DNA, the CDR3 is TGTGCCAGCAGCCGCATAGGACAGGGGAGAGTAGGAAATGAGCAGTTCTTC.

The rearrangement joins TRBV3-1 to TRBJ2-1, with no clear D. The CDR3 consists of 14 residues. V shed 0 bases and J shed 7 bases, with 10 bases lying between them. CDR1 and CDR2 from the germline V gene are LGHDT and YNNKEL (reference sequence). CDR3 in amino acids: CASSQEGWRNEQFF. In DNA, the CDR3 is TGTGCCAGCAGCCAAGAGGGGTGGCGGAATGAGCAGTTCTTC.

This clonotype was picked up many times. The rearrangement links TRBV9 to TRBJ2-7, with a tentative D call TRBD1 (5 bases). Per germline, CDR1 SGDLS and CDR2 YYNGEE. The CDR3 length is 15 residues. V shed 0 bases and J shed 4 bases, with 14 bases lying between them. CDR3 nucleotides: TGTGCCAGCAGCGTAGTGGCCAGGGCCCCTTACGAGCAGTACGTC. Translated: CASSVVARAPYEQYV.

The chain has TRBV20-1 and TRBJ1-2; D is unresolved. The CDR3 runs 12 residues. Per the germline V gene, CDR1 is DFQATT and CDR2 is SNEGSKA (reference sequence). The V and J ends lost 5 bases and 8 bases respectively, with 15 bases between them. The CDR3 DNA follows: TGCAGTGCTCCCCAACCGGGGATGGGCTACACCTTC. Its protein product is CSAPQPGMGYTF.

This clonotype has a handful of counts. The V and J genes are TRBV7-9 and TRBJ1-3; D perhaps matches TRBD1 (5 bases). The CDR3 extends over 16 amino acids. V shed 7 bases and J shed 2 bases, with 18 bases lying between them. The germline V gene encodes CDR1 SEHNR and CDR2 FQNEAQ (reference sequence). The CDR3 DNA follows: TGTGCCAGCACCAGAGGGGTACAATTACCTGGAAACACCATATATTTT. Translated: CASTRGVQLPGNTIYF.

This clonotype was picked up a small number of times. The junction differs from germline at one of its ends, possibly a read error. The chain joins TRBV20-1 to TRBJ2-1, with 11 bases lining up with TRBD2. The CDR3 runs to 15 residues. Germline loops: CDR1 DFQATT, CDR2 SNEGSKA (reference sequence). CDR3 sequence (DNA): TGCAGTGCTCGAGACCCGACTAGCGGGGTCAATGAGCAGTTCTTC. This sequence encodes CSARDPTSGVNEQFF.

The V call is TRBV12-3 or TRBV12-4, the J call TRBJ2-7; a possible D gene is TRBD2 (6 bases). V dropped 7 bases and J dropped 0 bases, with 16 bases sitting between them. This CDR3 has 15 amino acids. CDR3 amino acids: CASTQGRGLSYEQYF. In DNA, the CDR3 is TGTGCCAGCACCCAAGGTCGGGGACTCTCCTACGAGCAGTACTTC.

CDR3 DNA sequence: TGCGCCAGCAGCCAAGTCGGCGCCTACGAGCAGTACGTC. It yields the protein CASSQVGAYEQYV. J is TRBJ2-7 and V is TRBV4-1; D remains unclear. Trimming stripped 1 base from V and 2 bases from J, with 6 bases between. Germline loops: CDR1 MGHRA, CDR2 YSYEKL. This CDR3 is built from 13 residues.

This clonotype is a singleton in its sample. The genes are TRBV7-9 and TRBJ1-1, with D possibly being TRBD1 (6 bases). CDR3 length: 15 amino acids. Germline lookup yields CDR1 SEHNR and CDR2 FQNEAQ (reference sequence). V dropped 1 base and J dropped 5 bases, with 14 bases sitting between them. CDR3 DNA sequence: TGTGCCAGCAGCTTAGGTCTGGGGGCAGGTACTGAAGCTTTCTTT. Translating gives CASSLGLGAGTEAFF.

This clonotype was observed a handful of times. The chain recombines TRBV10-2 with TRBJ2-7; TRBD1 might be the D (6 bases). The CDR3 loop spans 13 amino acids. V was pared by 1 base and J by 6 bases, with 10 bases between. CDR1 WSHSY and CDR2 SAAADI come from the germline V gene. This chain's CDR3 is CASSEFQGPEQYF. The CDR3 DNA sequence: TGCGCCAGCAGTGAGTTCCAGGGGCCCGAGCAGTACTTC.

The chain employs TRBV7-2 and TRBJ2-2; 7 positions match TRBD2. The V gene end was trimmed by 3 bases and the J gene end by 1 base; junction bases not matched to a gene: 5. Germline CDR1 and CDR2: SGHTA and FQGNSA. This CDR3 is built from 16 residues. CDR3 amino acids: CASSFHGGGNTGELFF. The CDR3 coding sequence is TGTGCCAGCAGCTTTCATGGGGGGGGGAACACCGGGGAGCTGTTTTTT.

This clonotype has just a few counts. CDR3 region: CASSLGDRSSYEQYV. For the CDR3, the DNA is TGCGCCAGCAGCTTGGGCGACAGGAGCTCCTACGAGCAGTACGTC. The chain uses TRBV5-1 and TRBJ2-7; maybe TRBD1 (6 bases). Deletions cut 0 bases from V and 0 bases from J, with 10 bases between. This CDR3 spans 15 amino acids. Germline assignment: CDR1 SGHRS and CDR2 YFSETQ.

This clonotype was seen more than once but under ten times. The V gene is TRBV6-2 or TRBV6-3, the J gene TRBJ1-5; D may be TRBD1 (6 bases). Trimming took 0 bases from V and 2 from J, leaving 11 bases between them. The germline gives CDR1 MNHEY, CDR2 SVGEGT. This CDR3 comprises 16 residues. CDR3 sequence reads: CASSYSTRGGNQPQHF. The CDR3, as DNA: TGTGCCAGCAGTTACTCGACCAGGGGCGGCAATCAGCCCCAGCATTTT.

The chain is built from TRBV4-1 and TRBJ2-7; 9 nucleotides agree with TRBD1. Germline V gene sequence: CDR1 MGHRA, CDR2 YSYEKL. This CDR3 comprises 14 residues. Trimming removed 2 bases from V and 5 bases from J; junction bases left unmatched: 4. In nucleotides, the CDR3 is TGCGCCAGCAGCCAACCGGGACAGGGAAACGAGCAGTACTTC. Amino acid sequence: CASSQPGQGNEQYF.

This clonotype was counted between two and nine times. CDR3: CASSFLAGARTDTQYF. As DNA, the CDR3 is TGTGCCAGCAGCTTTCTAGCGGGGGCGCGCACAGATACGCAGTATTTT. This chain connects TRBV11-2 to TRBJ2-3, with 10 bases that match TRBD2. V lost 3 bases and J lost 1; bases outside the gene matches: 4. Per germline, CDR1 SGHAT and CDR2 FQNNGV. This CDR3 has 16 residues. The full variable domain, with the rest looked up from reference TRBV11-2 and TRBJ2-3, is EAGVAQSPRYKIIEKRQSVAFWCNPISGHATLYWYQQILGQGPKLLIQFQNNGVVDDSQLPKDRFSAERLKGVDSTLKIQPAKLEDSAVYLCASSFLAGARTDTQYFGPGTRLTVL.